This T cell receptor (beta chain) stems from a study of blood T cell repertoires in COVID-19. This CDR3 contains 16 residues. Germline-derived CDR1 and CDR2 are SGHTA and FQGNSA. The trim removed 4 bases at V and 11 bases at J, leaving 14 bases unmatched. Measured with immunoSEQ multiplex PCR; TCRdb has only the in-frame clones, and not every one. The sample includes 290,000 or so clones, 75% to 90% of them seen just once. The sample consisted of peripheral blood. The TCR originated in a man younger than 35 with active or convalescent COVID-19. The rearrangement links TRBV7-2 to TRBJ1-5, with 10 bases lining up with TRBD1. As DNA, the CDR3 is TGTGCCAGCAGCTCAACAGACGGGACAGGGGACCGGACCCAGCATTTT. This encodes CASSSTDGTGDRTQHF. The variable domain in full, with the rest retrieved from reference TRBV7-2 and TRBJ1-5, is GAGVSQSPSNKVTEKGKDVELRCDPISGHTALYWYRQSLGQGLEFLIYFQGNSAPDKSGLPSDRFSAERTGGSVSTLTIQRTQQEDSAVYLCASSSTDGTGDRTQHFGDGTRLSIL.